This entry lists 30 T cell receptor beta chains sequenced from one sample in a study of blood T cells in healthy people across ages. A sample-barcoded 5' primer and a J-beta primer mix were used in a second PCR of about 7 to 12 cycles. Via MiXCR, TCRdb re-called the 5' RACE reads, giving one row per CDR3 protein. The sample lists approximately 600,000 distinct CDR3 sequences, around 54% occurring once. Sequenced material: blood. Source of these receptors: a man aged 60-69 years in good health.

The chain joins TRBV2 to TRBJ2-5, with TRBD2 as a possible D gene (5 bases). V lost 10 bases and J lost 5, with 17 bases in between. The germline CDR1 and CDR2 sequences are SNHLY and FYNNEI. CDR3 length: 13 residues. CDR3 sequence reads: CATRREPRETQYF. In DNA form, the CDR3 reads TGTGCCACTCGTAGGGAGCCTAGGGAGACCCAGTACTTC.

The chain recombines TRBV6-5 with TRBJ2-3; 7 nucleotides align to TRBD2. Germline V gene sequence: CDR1 MNHEY, CDR2 SVGAGI. V dropped 7 bases and J dropped 4; count of bases not matched to a gene: 5. The CDR3 extends over 13 amino acids. The CDR3 sequence: CASNRGVSDTQYF. The CDR3 DNA follows: TGTGCCAGCAACCGGGGGGTTTCAGATACGCAGTATTTT.

This clonotype was seen a few times. V and J are TRBV6-5 and TRBJ2-1, with D perhaps matching TRBD1 or TRBD2 (6 bases each). The V end lost 0 bases, the J end lost 10 bases, and 16 bases lay between the germline ends. The CDR3 extends over 15 amino acids. Germline lookup yields CDR1 MNHEY and CDR2 SVGAGI. CDR3 region: CASSYSWGAGYEQFF. CDR3 DNA sequence: TGTGCCAGCAGTTACTCATGGGGGGCCGGATACGAGCAGTTCTTC.

The chain joins TRBV6-5 to TRBJ1-1; D gene unclear. Germline V CDR1 and CDR2: MNHEY, SVGAGI. The CDR3 spans 12 residues. The V and J ends lost 6 bases and 11 bases respectively, with 16 bases between them. The CDR3 DNA sequence: TGTGCCAGCAGAAGGGAGACCGTGCGGGCTTTCTTT. This translates into CASRRETVRAFF.

This clonotype was seen more than once but under ten times. V and J are TRBV5-1 and TRBJ2-5; 8 bases agree with TRBD1. The DNA matches TRBJ2-7 better at its end, which makes the J call doubtful. CDR1 is SGHRS and CDR2 is YFSETQ in the germline V gene. The CDR3 loop spans 12 amino acids. CDR3 nucleotides: TGCGCCAGCAGCGACAGGGGCCACGAGCAGTACTTC. Residues: CASSDRGHEQYF.

This clonotype was found a few times. V is TRBV7-2 and J is TRBJ2-1; D may match TRBD1 or TRBD2 (6 bases each). The germline V gene encodes CDR1 SGHTA and CDR2 FQGNSA. This CDR3 is built from 13 residues. The V and J ends lost 3 bases and 13 bases respectively, with 16 bases between them. The CDR3 DNA is TGTGCCAGCAGCTTTCACGGGGGCCGCTCTCAGTTCTTC. Translating it yields CASSFHGGRSQFF.

This clonotype was recorded only once. One junction end disagrees with the germline gene, perhaps due to a read error. This chain joins TRBV5-1 and TRBJ2-5; D may correspond to TRBD1 or TRBD2 (5 bases each). Germline V gene sequence: CDR1 SGHRS, CDR2 YFSETQ. This CDR3 is built from 14 residues. The CDR3 nucleotides are TGCGCCAGCGCCTTGACCGGGGCCCAAGAGACCCCGTACTTC. This codes for CASALTGAQETPYF.

This clonotype was counted a few times. This chain joins TRBV27 and TRBJ1-5; 9 nucleotides match TRBD1. V was clipped by 7 bases and J by 4 bases; unmatched bases: 5. The germline CDR1 and CDR2 sequences are MNHEY and SMNVEV (reference sequence). This CDR3 contains 14 residues. This CDR3 is CASKPGTGNQPQHF. DNA for the CDR3: TGTGCCAGCAAGCCTGGGACAGGGAATCAGCCCCAGCATTTT.

V usage is TRBV5-1 and J usage is TRBJ1-2, with a tentative D call TRBD1 (6 bases). The CDR3 runs 14 residues. Per germline, CDR1 SGHRS and CDR2 YFSETQ. The V end was cut by 0 bases, the J end by 8 bases, with 14 bases between. CDR3: CASSLVFQGQGYTF. The CDR3, as DNA: TGCGCCAGCAGCTTGGTCTTCCAGGGGCAGGGCTACACCTTC.

The V call is TRBV7-8, the J call TRBJ2-5; 7 bases line up with TRBD2. The CDR3 is made up of 16 amino acids. V shed 5 bases and J 11 bases; nucleotides not matched to a gene: 20. Germline V gene sequence: CDR1 SGHVS, CDR2 FQNEAQ. Here the CDR3 reads CASSPYEPGGYNEQYF. The CDR3 DNA reads TGTGCCAGCAGCCCATACGAGCCGGGGGGATACAATGAGCAGTACTTC. Drawing the rest from reference TRBV7-8 and TRBJ2-5, the complete variable domain is GAGVSQSPRYKVAKRGQDVALRCDPISGHVSLFWYQQALGQGPEFLTYFQNEAQLDKSGLPSDRFFAERPEGSVSTLKIQRTQQEDSAVYLCASSPYEPGGYNEQYFGPGTRLLVL.

In its sample, this clonotype was seen many times. This sequence joins TRBV4-2 and TRBJ2-5, with D perhaps matching TRBD2 (5 bases). CDR1 is LGHNA, CDR2 YNFKEQ, per germline. The CDR3 length is 15 residues. The V end was cut by 1 base, the J end by 3 bases, with 12 bases between. The CDR3 DNA is TGTGCCAGCAGCCAAGGAGGGATTCGTGAAGAGACCCAGTACTTC. Translating it yields CASSQGGIREETQYF.

The chain links TRBV7-2 to TRBJ1-4; D gene unclear. Germline V CDR1 and CDR2: SGHTA, FQGNSA. V lost 1 base and J lost 8, with 5 bases in between. The length of the CDR3 is 12 residues. Written as DNA, the CDR3 is TGTGCCAGCAGCTTAGTCACGGAAAAACTGTTTTTT. It encodes CASSLVTEKLFF.

The CDR3 nucleotides are TGCGCCAGCAGCTGGGAAATGGACAGTCCTAATGAAAAACTGTTTTTT. Amino acids: CASSWEMDSPNEKLFF. The chain combines TRBV5-1 with TRBJ1-4, with a possible D match to TRBD1 (6 bases). This CDR3 region has 16 residues. Germline CDR1 reads SGHRS; CDR2 reads YFSETQ. V lost 3 bases, J lost 3 bases, and 15 bases lay in between.

This clonotype was detected a few times. This chain uses TRBV18 with TRBJ2-1; no firm D call. The J call is uncertain, as TRBJ2-7 better fits the DNA end. Germline V gene sequence: CDR1 KGHSH, CDR2 LQKENI. CDR3 length equals 13 residues. CDR3 nucleotides: TGTGCCAGCTCATCGTCCCCGCAGTCCGAGCAGTACTTC. It codes for CASSSSPQSEQYF.

The CDR3 DNA follows: TGTGCCTTCCGAGCGGGGCGGTCAAGCACAGATACGCAGTATTTT. Encoded protein: CAFRAGRSSTDTQYF. The chain employs TRBV10-3 and TRBJ2-3, with 7 bases that match TRBD2. The germline V gene has CDR1 ENHRY and CDR2 SYGVKD. The CDR3 totals 15 residues. The V gene end was trimmed by 11 bases and the J gene end by 0 bases; junction bases not matched to a gene: 11.

This clonotype occurred a few times. V usage is TRBV10-3 and J usage is TRBJ1-2; TRBD1 matches at 10 bases. Germline V lookup: CDR1 ENHRY, CDR2 SYGVKD. The CDR3 covers 15 residues. V dropped 5 bases and J dropped 7; count of bases not matched to a gene: 10. In DNA, the CDR3 is TGTGCCATCAGTCCAGAAAGACAGGGGGCCGGTGGCTACACCTTC. It is translated as CAISPERQGAGGYTF.

The chain uses TRBV21-1 and TRBJ1-1. TRBV21-1 is termed a pseudogene. The CDR3 runs to 15 residues. The CDR3 bases are TGTGCCACCACCCTACACGGATTCTTGAACACTGAAGCTTTCTTT. Translating it yields CATTLHGFLNTEAFF.

Only a few counts were recorded for this clonotype. The V gene is TRBV7-2, the J gene TRBJ2-1; TRBD1 matches 8 bases. In germline, CDR1 is SGHTA, CDR2 FQGNSA. J lost 4 bases, V lost 3 bases, and 5 bases had no gene match. This CDR3 region has 15 residues. CDR3 DNA: TGTGCCAGCAGCTTGATGGGGACAGGTTACAATGAGCAGTTCTTC. It encodes CASSLMGTGYNEQFF.

V is TRBV6-5 and J is TRBJ1-6, with 8 bases lining up with TRBD1. This CDR3 comprises 14 residues. From germline, CDR1 is MNHEY and CDR2 SVGAGI. Losses at the gene ends were 5 bases for V and 10 bases for J; bases not matched to a gene: 7. The CDR3 sequence: CASSTPGQASPLHF. The CDR3 coding sequence is TGTGCCAGCAGTACCCCGGGACAGGCATCACCCCTCCACTTT.

The chain recombines TRBV20-1 with TRBJ1-4; TRBD1 matches 7 bases. V lost 5 bases to trimming and J lost 8 bases; unmatched junction nucleotides: 14. This CDR3 region has 15 residues. CDR1 and CDR2 from the germline V gene are DFQATT and SNEGSKA (reference sequence). CDR3 protein: CSAVPSRQGEEKLFF. The CDR3 DNA sequence: TGCAGTGCTGTTCCATCCCGACAGGGCGAAGAAAAACTGTTTTTT.

The gene calls are TRBV14 and TRBJ2-3; the match to TRBD2 covers 8 bases. The CDR3 is made up of 16 amino acids. V trimming: 4 bases; J trimming: 7 bases; junction bases outside the gene matches: 13. CDR1 and CDR2 from the germline V gene are SGHDN and FVKESK. Here the CDR3 DNA reads TGTGCCAGCAGCCCGAGCGGGGGCTCTATGCTGCATACGCAGTATTTT. As protein: CASSPSGGSMLHTQYF.

This clonotype has more than one count but fewer than ten. This chain uses TRBV5-5 with TRBJ1-3; D uncertain. This CDR3 contains 14 residues. V lost 0 bases, J lost 2 bases, and 6 bases lay in between. Germline V gives CDR1 SGHKS, CDR2 YYEKEE (reference sequence). The CDR3: CASSLGGAGNTIYF. The DNA for the CDR3 is TGTGCCAGCAGCTTGGGAGGAGCTGGAAACACCATATATTTT.

The chain uses TRBV18 and TRBJ2-5, with 7 bases fitting TRBD2. Losses at the gene ends were 0 bases for V and 4 bases for J; bases not matched to a gene: 2. Germline V gene data show CDR1 as KGHSH and CDR2 as LQKENI. This CDR3 region has 14 residues. CDR3 DNA sequence: TGTGCCAGCTCACCACCGGGAGGGCTAGAGACCCAGTACTTC. This gives the protein CASSPPGGLETQYF.

V is TRBV7-2 and J is TRBJ2-5, with 7 bases aligning to TRBD2. Matching the DNA end better, TRBJ2-7 makes the J call doubtful. The CDR3 is 15 amino acids. CDR1 is SGHTA and CDR2 is FQGNSA in the germline V gene. This CDR3 reads CASSLYGGRRTEQYF. The DNA for the CDR3 is TGTGCCAGCAGCTTATACGGCGGGAGAAGGACCGAGCAGTACTTC.

The CDR3 region has the DNA TGCAGTGCTAGGGAGGGGATCGGGGAGCTGTTTTTT. Encoded protein: CSAREGIGELFF. This chain links TRBV20-1 with TRBJ2-2; a possible D gene is TRBD2 (6 bases). CDR1 and CDR2 from the germline V gene are DFQATT and SNEGSKA (reference sequence). Trimming removed 3 bases from V and 7 bases from J, with 9 bases in between. CDR3 size: 12 residues.

The chain joins TRBV6-6 to TRBJ2-1; D may be TRBD1 (6 bases). Germline loops: CDR1 MNHNY, CDR2 SVGAGI (reference sequence). V was trimmed by 2 bases and J by 11 bases, leaving 16 bases between them. The CDR3 has 14 amino acids. The CDR3 coding sequence is TGTGCCAGCAGTTACCCCGAACGGACAGCGCAGCAGTTCTTC. This gives the protein CASSYPERTAQQFF.

There are a few counts of this clonotype. V is TRBV21-1 and J is TRBJ2-5; the DNA was not compared with TRBD2, the D call given in the table. TRBV21-1 has pseudogene status. CDR3 size: 13 residues. CDR3 DNA: TGTGCCAGCAGCAAAGAGGACTCCGGGACCCAGTACTTC. It yields the protein CASSKEDSGTQYF.

This clonotype was observed a few times. This chain uses TRBV10-3 with TRBJ2-1, with 14 positions matching TRBD2. V dropped 4 bases and J dropped 8; count of bases not matched to a gene: 4. The CDR3 is made up of 15 amino acids. Germline V CDR1 and CDR2: ENHRY, SYGVKD. This chain's CDR3 is CAISGGTSGGYEQFF. DNA of the CDR3: TGTGCCATCAGTGGCGGGACTAGCGGGGGCTATGAGCAGTTCTTC.

In its sample, this clonotype was seen once. The chain couples TRBV6-5 to TRBJ2-7, with 7 nucleotides matching TRBD1. This CDR3 has 14 amino acids. CDR1 is MNHEY and CDR2 is SVGAGI in the germline V gene. Unmatched junction bases numbered 4, after V lost 0 bases and J lost 5 bases. The DNA for the CDR3 is TGTGCCAGCAGTTACTCGTACAGGGGTCACGAGCAGTACTTC. Translated, it gives CASSYSYRGHEQYF.

The chain has TRBV7-2 and TRBJ1-1; D remains unclear. V was trimmed by 2 bases and J by 4 bases, leaving 11 bases between them. Germline V gene sequence: CDR1 SGHTA, CDR2 FQGNSA. The CDR3 runs 14 residues. CDR3 DNA: TGTGCCAGCAGCTTATTTTTGGGAAGCACTGAAGCTTTCTTT. Encoded protein: CASSLFLGSTEAFF. Supplemented by reference TRBV7-2 and TRBJ1-1, the full variable domain reads GAGVSQSPSNKVTEKGKDVELRCDPISGHTALYWYRQSLGQGLEFLIYFQGNSAPDKSGLPSDRFSAERTGGSVSTLTIQRTQQEDSAVYLCASSLFLGSTEAFFGQGTRLTVV.